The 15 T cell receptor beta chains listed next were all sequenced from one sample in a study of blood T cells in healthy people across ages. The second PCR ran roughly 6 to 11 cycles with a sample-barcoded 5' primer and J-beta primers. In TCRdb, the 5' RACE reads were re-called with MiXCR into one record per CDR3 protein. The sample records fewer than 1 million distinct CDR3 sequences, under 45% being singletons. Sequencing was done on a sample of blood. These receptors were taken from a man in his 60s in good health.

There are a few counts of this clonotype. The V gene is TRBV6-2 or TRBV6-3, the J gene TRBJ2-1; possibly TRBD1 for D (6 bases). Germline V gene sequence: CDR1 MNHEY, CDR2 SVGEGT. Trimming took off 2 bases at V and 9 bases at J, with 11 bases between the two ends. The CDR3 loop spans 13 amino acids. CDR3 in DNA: TGTGCCAGCAGTTACCTCTCAGGGGTTGAGCAGTTCTTC. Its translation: CASSYLSGVEQFF.

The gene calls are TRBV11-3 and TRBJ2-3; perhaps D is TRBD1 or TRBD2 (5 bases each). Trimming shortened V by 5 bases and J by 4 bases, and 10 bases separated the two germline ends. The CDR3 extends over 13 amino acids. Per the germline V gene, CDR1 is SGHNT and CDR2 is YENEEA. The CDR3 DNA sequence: TGTGCCAGCAGCCCACAGGACTCAGATACGCAGTATTTT. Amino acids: CASSPQDSDTQYF.

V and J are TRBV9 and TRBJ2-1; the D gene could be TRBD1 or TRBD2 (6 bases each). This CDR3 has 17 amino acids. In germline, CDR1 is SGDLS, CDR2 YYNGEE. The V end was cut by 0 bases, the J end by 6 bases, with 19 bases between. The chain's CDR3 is CASSVVPGAMGPNEQFF. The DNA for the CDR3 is TGTGCCAGCAGCGTAGTCCCGGGGGCTATGGGCCCCAATGAGCAGTTCTTC. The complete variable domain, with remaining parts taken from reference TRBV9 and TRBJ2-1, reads DSGVTQTPKHLITATGQRVTLRCSPRSGDLSVYWYQQSLDQGLQFLIQYYNGEERAKGNILERFSAQQFPDLHSELNLSSLELGDSALYFCASSVVPGAMGPNEQFFGPGTRLTVL.

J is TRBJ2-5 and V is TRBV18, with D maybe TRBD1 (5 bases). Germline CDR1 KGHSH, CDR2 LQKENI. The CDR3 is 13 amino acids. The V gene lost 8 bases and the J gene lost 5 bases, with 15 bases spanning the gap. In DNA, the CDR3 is TGTGCCAGCCAACACAGGTTTAGTGAGACCCAGTACTTC. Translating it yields CASQHRFSETQYF.

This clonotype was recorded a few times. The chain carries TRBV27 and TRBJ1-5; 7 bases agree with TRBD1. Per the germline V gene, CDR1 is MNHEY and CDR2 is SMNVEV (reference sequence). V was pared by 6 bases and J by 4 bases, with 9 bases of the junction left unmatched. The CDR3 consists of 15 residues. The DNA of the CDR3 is TGTGCCAGCAGGATGGGACAGACGGAGAATCAGCCCCAGCATTTT. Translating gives CASRMGQTENQPQHF.

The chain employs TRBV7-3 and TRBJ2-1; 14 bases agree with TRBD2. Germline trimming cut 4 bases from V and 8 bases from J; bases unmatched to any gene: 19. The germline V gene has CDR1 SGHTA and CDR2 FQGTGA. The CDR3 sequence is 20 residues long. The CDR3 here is CASSSLVPRGLAGGKDEQFF. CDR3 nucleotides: TGTGCCAGCAGCTCCCTTGTCCCCCGAGGACTAGCGGGGGGCAAGGATGAGCAGTTCTTC.

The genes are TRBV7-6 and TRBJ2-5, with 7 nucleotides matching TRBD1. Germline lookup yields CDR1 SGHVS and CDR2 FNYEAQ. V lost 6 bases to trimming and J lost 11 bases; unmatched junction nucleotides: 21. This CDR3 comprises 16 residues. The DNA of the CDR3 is TGTGCCAGCAGTTCAGCACAGGGGCTCCATGGGGATGAGCAGTACTTC. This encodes CASSSAQGLHGDEQYF.

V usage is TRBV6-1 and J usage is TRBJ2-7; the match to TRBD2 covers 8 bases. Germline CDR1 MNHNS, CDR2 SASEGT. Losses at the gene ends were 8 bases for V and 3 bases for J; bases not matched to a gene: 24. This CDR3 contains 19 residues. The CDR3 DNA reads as TGTGCCAGCGCCAAGGCCCCGACAAGGGTAATAGCGGGGTTCTACGAGCAGTACTTC. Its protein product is CASAKAPTRVIAGFYEQYF.

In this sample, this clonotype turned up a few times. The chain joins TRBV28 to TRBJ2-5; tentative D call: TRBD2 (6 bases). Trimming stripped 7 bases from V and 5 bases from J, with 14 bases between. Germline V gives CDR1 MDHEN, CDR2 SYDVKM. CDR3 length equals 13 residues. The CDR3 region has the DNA TGTGCCAGCACTGTGGGGGGACGCGAGACCCAGTACTTC. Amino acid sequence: CASTVGGRETQYF.

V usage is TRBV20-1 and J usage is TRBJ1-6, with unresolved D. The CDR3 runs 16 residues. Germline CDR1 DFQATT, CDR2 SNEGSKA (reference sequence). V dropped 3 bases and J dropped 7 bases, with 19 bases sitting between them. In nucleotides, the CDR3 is TGCAGTGCTAGGGGCGGGGATGAGGTTCGCAATTCACCCCTCCACTTT. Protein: CSARGGDEVRNSPLHF.

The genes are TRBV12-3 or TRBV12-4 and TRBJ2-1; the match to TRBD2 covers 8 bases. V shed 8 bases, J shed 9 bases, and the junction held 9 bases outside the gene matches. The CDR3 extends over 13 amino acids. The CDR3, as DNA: TGTGCCAGCGGAGAACTAGCGGTCAGTGAGCAGTTCTTC. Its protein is CASGELAVSEQFF.

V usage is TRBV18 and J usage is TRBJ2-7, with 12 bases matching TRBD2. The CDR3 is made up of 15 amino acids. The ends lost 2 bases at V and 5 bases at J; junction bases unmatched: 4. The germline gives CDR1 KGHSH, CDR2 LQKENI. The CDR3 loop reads CASSPKLAGGNEQYF. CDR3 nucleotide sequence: TGTGCCAGCTCACCAAAACTAGCGGGAGGAAACGAGCAGTACTTC.

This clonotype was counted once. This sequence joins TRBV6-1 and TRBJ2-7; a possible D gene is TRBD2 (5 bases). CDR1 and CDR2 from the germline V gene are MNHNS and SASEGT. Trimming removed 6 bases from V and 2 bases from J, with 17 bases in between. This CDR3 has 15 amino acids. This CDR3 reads CASSPMREAPYEQYF. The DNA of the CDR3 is TGTGCCAGCAGCCCGATGAGGGAAGCCCCCTACGAGCAGTACTTC.

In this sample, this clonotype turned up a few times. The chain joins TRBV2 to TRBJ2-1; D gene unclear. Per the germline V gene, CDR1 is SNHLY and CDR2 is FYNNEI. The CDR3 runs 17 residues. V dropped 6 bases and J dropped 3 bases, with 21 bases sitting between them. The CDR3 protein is CASSYSRAPSGYNEQFF. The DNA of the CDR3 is TGTGCCAGCAGCTACTCCCGGGCCCCCAGTGGCTACAATGAGCAGTTCTTC. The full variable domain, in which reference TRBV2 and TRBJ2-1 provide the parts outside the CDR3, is EPEVTQTPSHQVTQMGQEVILRCVPISNHLYFYWYRQILGQKVEFLVSFYNNEISEKSEIFDDQFSVERPDGSNFTLKIRSTKLEDSAMYFCASSYSRAPSGYNEQFFGPGTRLTVL.

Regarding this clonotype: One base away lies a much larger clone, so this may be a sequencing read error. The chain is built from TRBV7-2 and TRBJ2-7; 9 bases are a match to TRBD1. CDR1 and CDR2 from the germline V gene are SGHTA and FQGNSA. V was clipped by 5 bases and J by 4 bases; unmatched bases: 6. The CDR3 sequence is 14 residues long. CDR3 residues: CASSPAGQGYEQYF. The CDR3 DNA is TGTGCCAGCAGCCCAGCGGGACAGGGTTACGAGCAGTACTTC.